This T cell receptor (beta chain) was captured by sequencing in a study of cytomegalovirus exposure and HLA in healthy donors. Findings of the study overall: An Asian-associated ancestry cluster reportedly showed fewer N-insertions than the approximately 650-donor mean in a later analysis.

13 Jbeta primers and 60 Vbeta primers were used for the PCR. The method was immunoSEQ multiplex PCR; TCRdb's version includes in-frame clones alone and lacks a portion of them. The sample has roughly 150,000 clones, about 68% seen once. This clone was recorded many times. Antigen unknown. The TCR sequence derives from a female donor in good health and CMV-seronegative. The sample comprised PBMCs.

The CDR3 sequence: CASSQALGTGNGYTF. The DNA of the CDR3 is TGTGCCAGCAGCCAAGCCCTCGGGACAGGGAATGGCTACACCTTC. The chain carries TRBV4-2 and TRBJ1-2; 9 positions match TRBD1. Germline loops: CDR1 LGHNA, CDR2 YNFKEQ. Unmatched junction bases numbered 6, after V lost 1 base and J lost 6 bases. The CDR3 covers 15 residues.